This T cell receptor (beta chain) was observed in a study of vaccination effects on CD4 cells after COVID-19. Antigen-specific CD4+ T cells were expanded with viral peptide pools in the ViraFEST assay before sequencing. Following 10 days of culture, CD4+ T cells were isolated. Vaccine recipients lacked prior SARS-CoV-2 infection and had negative nucleocapsid antibodies. Notes on this clone: Its antigen is unidentified.

Trimming pared 6 bases from V and 0 bases from J, leaving 12 bases between. Germline V gene lookup returns CDR1 SGHTA and CDR2 FQGNSA. The CDR3 covers 15 residues. Only in-frame clones appear in the TCRdb table, and some are missing; sequencing was by immunoSEQ multiplex PCR. The sample lists tens of thousands of clones; roughly three quarters were seen once. The sequences come from CD4+ T cells from PBMCs cultured with HCoV-OC43 spike peptides, collected before COVID-19 vaccination. The subset is: HCoV-OC43 spike overlapping peptide pool stimulation. The chain has TRBV7-2 and TRBJ2-1, with D possibly TRBD1 on 6 matching bases. The receptor was isolated from a human donor who received a COVID-19 vaccine. CDR3 coding DNA: TGTGCCAGCAGGCCCGGGACACCCTCCTACAATGAGCAGTTCTTC. This encodes CASRPGTPSYNEQFF.